The 30 T cell receptor beta chains below were found in one sample sequenced in a study of shared clonotypes between healthy human individuals. TCRdb's table, derived via immunoSEQ multiplex PCR, lists solely in-frame clones and lacks some. In the table there are a few million clones, more than 80% of which are singletons. Sequenced input: naive CD4+ T cells sorted from blood. Documented subset: CD45RA+ positively selected. These receptors originate from a man aged 18 to 29 in good health.

This chain uses TRBV4-1 with TRBJ1-5; the match to TRBD1 covers 7 bases. Per germline, CDR1 MGHRA and CDR2 YSYEKL. The V segment lost 1 base and the J segment 4 bases; nucleotides outside the gene matches: 4. The CDR3 runs to 15 residues. In DNA form, the CDR3 reads TGCGCCAGCAGCCAAGGGGACAGACCTAATCAGCCCCAGCATTTT. Protein product: CASSQGDRPNQPQHF.

The gene calls are TRBV28 and TRBJ1-1, with D perhaps TRBD1 (5 bases). Germline values: CDR1 MDHEN, CDR2 SYDVKM. Between the trimmed V and J ends, which lost 4 bases and 0 bases, there was a span of 12 bases. The CDR3 is made up of 15 amino acids. The CDR3 region has the DNA TGTGCCAGCAGTTCCCCGGGACTAATGAACACTGAAGCTTTCTTT. Protein: CASSSPGLMNTEAFF.

CDR3 protein: CAISWDSPSKETQYF. Here the CDR3 DNA reads TGTGCCATCAGCTGGGACAGCCCGAGTAAAGAGACCCAGTACTTC. The chain recombines TRBV10-3 with TRBJ2-5, with 7 bases aligning to TRBD1. V lost 6 bases and J lost 3; bases outside the gene matches: 10. CDR3 length: 15 amino acids. Germline V gene sequence: CDR1 ENHRY, CDR2 SYGVKD.

Turning to this clone: Other DNA sequences within the sample encode an identical CDR3. The chain uses TRBV19 and TRBJ2-7; D unclear. Germline V gene data show CDR1 as LNHDA and CDR2 as SQIVND (reference sequence). The V end lost 6 bases, the J end lost 4 bases, and 7 bases lay between the germline ends. This CDR3 is 11 amino acids long. The CDR3 spells CASSPGYEQYF. DNA for the CDR3: TGTGCCAGTAGCCCCGGATACGAGCAGTACTTC.

The genes are TRBV5-4 and TRBJ1-1; 8 nucleotides align to TRBD1. The CDR3 loop spans 14 amino acids. CDR1 and CDR2 (germline): SGHNT, YYREEE (reference sequence). Unmatched junction bases numbered 7, after V lost 3 bases and J lost 6 bases. CDR3 region: CASSYGQGLAEAFF. The DNA for the CDR3 is TGTGCCAGCAGCTATGGACAGGGTCTCGCTGAAGCTTTCTTT.

V gene TRBV5-4 combines with J gene TRBJ1-1, with 7 bases identical to TRBD1. Trimming at V came to 4 bases and at J to 1 base, leaving 7 bases not matched to a gene. The CDR3 contains 15 residues. Germline loops: CDR1 SGHNT, CDR2 YYREEE (reference sequence). The CDR3 spells CASSRQGPTNTEAFF. The CDR3 DNA follows: TGTGCCAGCAGCCGACAGGGCCCTACGAACACTGAAGCTTTCTTT.

This clone was recorded only once. This sequence joins TRBV13 and TRBJ2-2; possible D gene TRBD2, 6 bases. Germline-derived CDR1 and CDR2 are PRHDT and FYEKMQ (reference sequence). V shed 4 bases and J shed 0 bases, with 33 bases lying between them. The CDR3 contains 23 residues. DNA of the CDR3: TGTGCCAGCAGCTCCCTCCTTGGGGGATGGGGGGACTCCCGCCCGCCGAACACCGGGGAGCTGTTTTTT. Its translation: CASSSLLGGWGDSRPPNTGELFF. Looking up the rest from reference TRBV13 and TRBJ2-2 gives the full variable domain: AAGVIQSPRHLIKEKRETATLKCYPIPRHDTVYWYQQGPGQDPQFLISFYEKMQSDKGSIPDRFSAQQFSDYHSELNMSSLELGDSALYFCASSSLLGGWGDSRPPNTGELFFGEGSRLTVL.

As concerns this clone: The sample has other DNA sequences that encode this CDR3 too. CDR3 sequence reads: CASSPGLAAYNEQFF. For the CDR3, the DNA is TGCGCCAGCAGCCCTGGACTAGCGGCGTACAATGAGCAGTTCTTC. V and J are TRBV5-1 and TRBJ2-1; TRBD2 aligns across 10 bases. CDR3 length: 15 amino acids. J was trimmed by 4 bases and V by 4 bases; bases with no gene match: 5. Germline loops: CDR1 SGHRS, CDR2 YFSETQ.

The chain carries TRBV6-6 and TRBJ1-3, with D perhaps matching TRBD1 (6 bases). Trimming took off 3 bases at V and 2 bases at J, with 11 bases between the two ends. CDR3 size: 15 residues. Per the germline V gene, CDR1 is MNHNY and CDR2 is SVGAGI (reference sequence). The CDR3 loop is CASSYEGVTGNTIYF. CDR3 sequence (DNA): TGTGCCAGCAGTTATGAGGGGGTTACTGGAAACACCATATATTTT.

The DNA for the CDR3 is TGTGCCTGGAGTACGGGTATAACTAACTATGGCTACACCTTC. It is translated as CAWSTGITNYGYTF. V is TRBV30 and J is TRBJ1-2, with no clear D. The length of the CDR3 is 14 residues. V gave up 2 bases and J gave up 0 bases, with 10 bases separating them. Per germline, CDR1 GTSNPN and CDR2 SVGIG (reference sequence).

The chain employs TRBV2 and TRBJ2-1; tentatively, D is TRBD1 (5 bases). CDR1 SNHLY and CDR2 FYNNEI come from the germline V gene. With 6 bases removed from V and 5 bases from J, the gap between germline ends came to 11 bases. The CDR3 extends over 13 amino acids. CDR3 protein: CASRTVLNNEQFF. The DNA of the CDR3 is TGTGCCAGCAGGACAGTACTTAACAATGAGCAGTTCTTC.

Concerning this clone: The sample contains more than one DNA sequence encoding this CDR3. V gene TRBV7-6 combines with J gene TRBJ2-5, with 7 bases identical to TRBD1. Germline lookup yields CDR1 SGHVS and CDR2 FNYEAQ. The CDR3 covers 13 residues. Trimming removed 5 bases from V and 2 bases from J; junction bases left unmatched: 2. The CDR3 loop is CASSLGQQETQYF. CDR3 nucleotides: TGTGCCAGCAGCCTGGGACAGCAAGAGACCCAGTACTTC.

The V call is TRBV9, the J call TRBJ2-1; D assignment may be TRBD1 or TRBD2 (5 bases each). Germline assignment: CDR1 SGDLS and CDR2 YYNGEE. The V and J ends lost 3 bases and 4 bases respectively, with 11 bases between them. There are 14 residues in the CDR3. The CDR3 protein is CASSARDQYNEQFF. CDR3 DNA sequence: TGTGCCAGCAGCGCCCGGGACCAGTACAATGAGCAGTTCTTC.

The CDR3 DNA sequence: TGTGCCAGCAGCCAAGAGTCCCTACAGGGAACCGGGGAGCTGTTTTTT. It translates to CASSQESLQGTGELFF. This chain connects TRBV4-2 to TRBJ2-2; maybe TRBD1 (6 bases). V gave up 0 bases and J gave up 5 bases, with 13 bases separating them. CDR1 and CDR2 (germline): LGHNA, YNFKEQ. CDR3 length: 16 residues.

As concerns this clone: The sample contains more than one DNA sequence encoding this CDR3. This chain joins TRBV10-3 and TRBJ2-5; unclear D gene. The CDR3 contains 12 residues. Trimming removed 0 bases from V and 5 bases from J, with 4 bases in between. The germline gives CDR1 ENHRY, CDR2 SYGVKD. For the CDR3, the DNA is TGTGCCATCAGTGAGTCGCGGGAGACCCAGTACTTC. Translated, it gives CAISESRETQYF.

The V call is TRBV9, the J call TRBJ2-6; D uncertain. Trimming left V 0 bases short and J 0 bases short, with 7 bases between. The CDR3 sequence is 16 residues long. Germline loops: CDR1 SGDLS, CDR2 YYNGEE. In nucleotides, the CDR3 is TGTGCCAGCAGCGTAGGTTGGTCCTCTGGGGCCAACGTCCTGACTTTC. It specifies CASSVGWSSGANVLTF.

The rearrangement uses TRBV5-4 and TRBJ1-2; D might be TRBD1 (5 bases). The CDR3 extends over 13 amino acids. V dropped 5 bases and J dropped 4 bases, with 12 bases sitting between them. Germline V gives CDR1 SGHNT, CDR2 YYREEE (reference sequence). This chain's CDR3 is CASRLLGAYGYTF. The CDR3 region has the DNA TGTGCCAGCAGGCTACTAGGGGCCTATGGCTACACCTTC.

This chain joins TRBV18 and TRBJ2-7, with 8 bases that match TRBD2. Germline values: CDR1 KGHSH, CDR2 LQKENI. The CDR3 loop spans 13 amino acids. J gave up 0 bases and V 6 bases, and 1 base lay outside the gene matches. The CDR3: CASSLAGSYEQYF. The DNA for the CDR3 is TGTGCCAGCTCCCTAGCGGGCTCCTACGAGCAGTACTTC.

The chain uses TRBV29-1 and TRBJ2-5, with D tentatively TRBD2 (6 bases). The V gene lost 6 bases and the J gene lost 3 bases, with 17 bases spanning the gap. CDR1 is SQVTM, CDR2 ANQGSEA, per germline. CDR3 length equals 14 residues. This chain's CDR3 is CSVGLRLGKETQYF. DNA of the CDR3: TGCAGCGTGGGACTCCGATTGGGCAAAGAGACCCAGTACTTC.

The chain uses TRBV2 and TRBJ1-1; TRBD1 matches at 8 bases. Unmatched junction bases numbered 7, after V lost 5 bases and J lost 8 bases. There are 13 residues in the CDR3. Germline V gives CDR1 SNHLY, CDR2 FYNNEI. This CDR3 reads CASSYDRGAEAFF. For the CDR3, the DNA is TGTGCCAGCAGTTACGACAGGGGTGCGGAAGCTTTCTTT.

J is TRBJ2-2 and V is TRBV6-5, with a possible D match to TRBD2 (6 bases). Germline V gene data show CDR1 as MNHEY and CDR2 as SVGAGI. Trimming pared 6 bases from V and 0 bases from J, leaving 11 bases between. This CDR3 is 15 amino acids long. DNA for the CDR3: TGTGCCAGCAGAATGGCTAGCGCGAACACCGGGGAGCTGTTTTTT. It yields the protein CASRMASANTGELFF.

This chain links TRBV4-1 with TRBJ2-3; no firm D call. Germline V gene data show CDR1 as MGHRA and CDR2 as YSYEKL. The V end was cut by 0 bases, the J end by 2 bases, with 18 bases between. The length of the CDR3 is 18 residues. CDR3 amino acids: CASSQDRWRLGSTDTQYF. The CDR3, as DNA: TGCGCCAGCAGCCAAGATAGATGGAGACTGGGGTCCACAGATACGCAGTATTTT.

This clone was seen once. The chain recombines TRBV27 with TRBJ2-1; 12 nucleotides agree with TRBD2. Trimming removed 6 bases from V and 4 bases from J; junction bases left unmatched: 4. CDR3 length: 15 residues. Per germline, CDR1 MNHEY and CDR2 SMNVEV (reference sequence). The CDR3 region has the DNA TGTGCCAGCAGCCGACTAGCGGGAGATTACAATGAGCAGTTCTTC. Its translation is CASSRLAGDYNEQFF.

The chain combines TRBV5-1 with TRBJ1-2; TRBD1 is a possible D gene (5 bases). V was clipped by 3 bases and J by 9 bases, with 21 bases between them. Germline CDR1 is SGHRS and CDR2 is YFSETQ. The CDR3 totals 15 residues. CDR3 sequence (DNA): TGCGCCAGCAGCTCGAACCAGGGCTTAAGTCAAAGCTACACCTTC. Translated, it gives CASSSNQGLSQSYTF.

In this sample, this clone turned up a few times. Other nucleotide sequences from this sample produce the same CDR3. The chain has TRBV5-1 and TRBJ1-5; 8 bases match TRBD1. The CDR3 extends over 14 amino acids. In germline, CDR1 is SGHRS, CDR2 YFSETQ. V gave up 4 bases and J gave up 5 bases; unmatched junction bases: 5. CDR3: CASSPGQGDQPQHF. In DNA, the CDR3 is TGCGCCAGCAGCCCCGGACAGGGTGATCAGCCCCAGCATTTT.

The chain uses TRBV6-6 and TRBJ1-5; the D is unclear. V lost 2 bases and J lost 3, with 8 bases in between. Per germline, CDR1 MNHNY and CDR2 SVGAGI (reference sequence). CDR3 length equals 14 residues. The CDR3 DNA reads TGTGCCAGCAGTTACAATGGAAACAATCAGCCCCAGCATTTT. Translation gives CASSYNGNNQPQHF.

This rearrangement joins TRBV29-1 to TRBJ2-2, with 11 bases that match TRBD1. The CDR3 spans 16 residues. The J segment lost 0 bases and the V segment lost 6 bases, leaving 6 bases of the junction unmatched. Germline V gene lookup returns CDR1 SQVTM and CDR2 ANQGSEA. Here the CDR3 reads CSVGTGGSTNTGELFF. DNA of the CDR3: TGCAGCGTCGGGACAGGGGGTTCCACGAACACCGGGGAGCTGTTTTTT.

The chain carries TRBV28 and TRBJ1-5; D unresolved. V was trimmed by 5 bases and J by 0 bases, leaving 11 bases between them. The V gene's germline CDR1 is MDHEN and CDR2 SYDVKM. The CDR3 is made up of 15 amino acids. The CDR3 DNA reads TGTGCCAGCAGTCCGTGGCGGGGTAGCAATCAGCCCCAGCATTTT. It codes for CASSPWRGSNQPQHF.

This sequence joins TRBV27 and TRBJ1-1; TRBD1 might be the D (6 bases). CDR1 and CDR2 (germline): MNHEY, SMNVEV (reference sequence). Trimming took 5 bases from V and 6 from J, leaving 16 bases between them. CDR3 length equals 14 residues. The CDR3 coding sequence is TGTGCCAGCAGTATCCAGACAGGAGCGGCTGAAGCTTTCTTT. It codes for CASSIQTGAAEAFF.

This clone was detected only a few times. The chain has TRBV18 and TRBJ1-6, with TRBD1 matching over 7 bases. Unmatched junction bases numbered 7, after V lost 6 bases and J lost 8 bases. The germline V gene has CDR1 KGHSH and CDR2 LQKENI. This CDR3 has 14 residues. The CDR3 is CASSPGQVYSPLHF. The CDR3, as DNA: TGTGCCAGCTCCCCAGGACAGGTCTATTCACCCCTCCACTTT.